Listed here are 25 T cell receptor beta chains from one sample, sequenced in a study of beta chain features in type 1 diabetes (dated by TCRdb to the late 2010s). Here is what the overall study found, with its caveats: A moderate but significant shortening of TCRB CDR3 length was observed in type 1 diabetes patients in all four CD4+ subsets.

Libraries were constructed by the immunoSEQ multiplex PCR assay. All of the isolated RNA was reverse transcribed with the High Capacity cDNA Reverse Transcription Kit, so expressed TCRB transcripts were sequenced. TCRdb holds this immuneACCESS table with in-frame rearrangements only. Some clones are missing; in checked studies, unresolved V genes explain under half, and the rest has no known cause. The sample records a few hundred thousand clones, approximately 15% of which are singletons. The ten top clones hold roughly 0.016% of the sample. No cognate antigen is known for these TCRs. Source material: naive CD4+ T cells from blood. The cell subset or site label, as the study defines it: true naive CD4+ T cells. The origin of the receptors is a woman between 18 and 30 years old with type 1 diabetes.

CDR3: CASSLLGITGHYTF. The CDR3 DNA is TGTGCCAGCAGTCTTCTGGGGATAACAGGGCACTACACCTTC. This chain connects TRBV28 to TRBJ1-2; D is perhaps TRBD1 (6 bases). Germline V lookup: CDR1 MDHEN, CDR2 SYDVKM. CDR3 length: 14 amino acids. The V end was cut by 5 bases, the J end by 10 bases, with 20 bases between.

This clone was picked up a small number of times. The chain couples TRBV4-1 to TRBJ1-4; D call uncertain. The ends were cut back, 4 bases at V and 5 bases at J, with 11 bases in the middle. The germline gives CDR1 MGHRA, CDR2 YSYEKL. The CDR3 sequence is 14 residues long. In DNA, the CDR3 is TGCGCCAGCAGCCCTCTGCCCCGGAATGAAAAACTGTTTTTT. It encodes CASSPLPRNEKLFF.

This clone was picked up a small number of times. The chain couples TRBV27 to TRBJ2-7; 7 bases align to TRBD1. Germline V lookup: CDR1 MNHEY, CDR2 SMNVEV (reference sequence). This CDR3 has 14 amino acids. The junction had 7 bases not matched to a gene; V was cut back by 6 bases and J by 2 bases. The CDR3 reads CASSLNRGAYEQYF. The CDR3 nucleotides read TGTGCCAGCAGCCTGAACAGGGGAGCCTACGAGCAGTACTTC.

The chain uses TRBV5-6 and TRBJ1-1, with 9 bases matching TRBD1. Losses at the gene ends were 4 bases for V and 0 bases for J; bases not matched to a gene: 4. The V gene's germline CDR1 is SGHDT and CDR2 YYEEEE. This CDR3 spans 15 amino acids. The CDR3: CASSTTGGLNTEAFF. The CDR3 nucleotides are TGTGCCAGCAGCACCACAGGGGGCTTGAACACTGAAGCTTTCTTT.

This sequence joins TRBV28 and TRBJ1-1; D uncertain. Germline lookup yields CDR1 MDHEN and CDR2 SYDVKM. There are 12 residues in the CDR3. The V and J ends lost 6 bases and 2 bases respectively, with 7 bases between them. This CDR3 is CASRAQNTEAFF. The CDR3, as DNA: TGTGCCAGCAGGGCCCAAAACACTGAAGCTTTCTTT.

The chain is built from TRBV5-1 and TRBJ2-3, with D possibly TRBD1 on 5 matching bases. The CDR3 has 13 residues. Per the germline V gene, CDR1 is SGHRS and CDR2 is YFSETQ. Trimming removed 1 base at V and 6 bases at J, with 9 bases between. The chain's CDR3 is CASSLTNRDTQYF. CDR3 coding DNA: TGCGCCAGCAGCTTGACCAACAGGGATACGCAGTATTTT.

The rearrangement joins TRBV7-9 to TRBJ2-2, with 8 bases matching TRBD2. Trimming removed 4 bases from V and 7 bases from J; junction bases left unmatched: 8. The germline V gene has CDR1 SEHNR and CDR2 FQNEAQ (reference sequence). The CDR3 runs 15 residues. CDR3: CASSSRAGGSGELFF. DNA of the CDR3: TGTGCCAGCAGCTCCCGGGCGGGAGGTAGCGGGGAGCTGTTTTTT.

This clone was seen a few times. This chain links TRBV12-5 with TRBJ1-1, with 7 nucleotides matching TRBD1. The length of the CDR3 is 13 residues. In germline, CDR1 is LGHNT, CDR2 FRNRAP. V lost 3 bases to trimming and J lost 5 bases; unmatched junction nucleotides: 3. The CDR3 DNA follows: TGTGCTAGTGGTTTCGGCAGGGGGACTGAAGCTTTCTTT. It is translated as CASGFGRGTEAFF.

This clone was seen only a few times. The chain recombines TRBV19 with TRBJ2-1; TRBD1 might be the D (6 bases). This CDR3 contains 12 residues. CDR1 and CDR2 from the germline V gene are LNHDA and SQIVND (reference sequence). V lost 5 bases and J lost 9, with 11 bases in between. CDR3 coding DNA: TGTGCCAGTAGTGACTGGGGGCCTGAGCAGTTCTTC. The encoded protein is CASSDWGPEQFF. Drawing the rest from reference TRBV19 and TRBJ2-1, the complete variable domain is DGGITQSPKYLFRKEGQNVTLSCEQNLNHDAMYWYRQDPGQGLRLIYYSQIVNDFQKGDIAEGYSVSREKKESFPLTVTSAQKNPTAFYLCASSDWGPEQFFGPGTRLTVL.

This clone has just a few counts. V gene TRBV10-3 combines with J gene TRBJ2-1; the D gene is possibly TRBD2 (6 bases). The CDR3 extends over 14 amino acids. Per the germline V gene, CDR1 is ENHRY and CDR2 is SYGVKD. V shed 6 bases and J shed 8 bases, with 17 bases lying between them. This CDR3 reads CAISPGLLPDEQFF. The DNA of the CDR3 is TGTGCCATCAGCCCGGGACTCCTCCCCGATGAGCAGTTCTTC.

This clone was counted a few times. The rearrangement links TRBV2 to TRBJ2-7; the match to TRBD2 covers 7 bases. This CDR3 is built from 14 residues. The germline V gene has CDR1 SNHLY and CDR2 FYNNEI. Germline trimming cut 6 bases from V and 6 bases from J; bases unmatched to any gene: 11. Here the CDR3 reads CASSVLLATPEQYV. CDR3 nucleotide sequence: TGTGCCAGCAGCGTCTTACTAGCGACGCCCGAGCAGTACGTC.

This clone showed up just a few times. The V and J genes are TRBV4-3 and TRBJ1-1; D is possibly TRBD1 (6 bases). V gave up 6 bases and J gave up 2 bases, with 16 bases separating them. Germline V CDR1 and CDR2: LGHNA, YSLEER. The length of the CDR3 is 15 residues. For the CDR3, the DNA is TGCGCCAGCAGTTACGACACAGGGATTAACACTGAAGCTTTCTTT. Its protein product is CASSYDTGINTEAFF.

The rearrangement links TRBV7-2 to TRBJ2-4; 7 positions agree with TRBD1. The CDR3 runs to 18 residues. Germline CDR1 SGHTA, CDR2 FQGNSA. The J segment lost 1 base and the V segment lost 5 bases, leaving 14 bases of the junction unmatched. The CDR3: CASSQTETGSGAKNIQYF. The CDR3 DNA follows: TGTGCCAGCAGCCAAACCGAGACAGGGTCGGGGGCCAAAAACATTCAGTACTTC.

The chain carries TRBV4-1 and TRBJ1-2, with no clear D. CDR1 and CDR2 from the germline V gene are MGHRA and YSYEKL. This CDR3 region has 14 residues. V gave up 4 bases and J gave up 3 bases, with 12 bases separating them. The CDR3 bases are TGCGCCAGCAGCCCGGAGAAAGGCGACTATGGCTACACCTTC. Protein sequence: CASSPEKGDYGYTF.

This clone was picked up a small number of times. V gene TRBV9 combines with J gene TRBJ2-1; D might be TRBD2 (6 bases). CDR3 size: 13 residues. The germline V and J ends were trimmed by 5 bases and 8 bases, with 14 bases remaining between them. Germline V lookup: CDR1 SGDLS, CDR2 YYNGEE. CDR3 in amino acids: CASRGTRTDEQFF. The CDR3, as DNA: TGTGCCAGCAGAGGGACTCGCACGGATGAGCAGTTCTTC. Full variable domain (remainder filled in from reference TRBV9 and TRBJ2-1): DSGVTQTPKHLITATGQRVTLRCSPRSGDLSVYWYQQSLDQGLQFLIQYYNGEERAKGNILERFSAQQFPDLHSELNLSSLELGDSALYFCASRGTRTDEQFFGPGTRLTVL.

The gene calls are TRBV7-2 and TRBJ2-7, with TRBD1 matching 9 bases. The V and J ends lost 5 bases and 3 bases, in that order; junction bases with no gene match: 20. Germline V gives CDR1 SGHTA, CDR2 FQGNSA. This CDR3 contains 19 residues. The CDR3 reads CASSPVPGQGQQTHYEQYV. CDR3 nucleotide sequence: TGTGCCAGCAGCCCAGTCCCGGGACAGGGCCAGCAGACACACTACGAGCAGTACGTC.

The chain uses TRBV9 and TRBJ1-1; D not resolved. There are 15 residues in the CDR3. Germline CDR1 reads SGDLS; CDR2 reads YYNGEE. Trimming cost V 4 bases and J 3 bases, with 16 bases left between them. The CDR3, as DNA: TGTGCCAGCAGCTCTATAAACGGGAGGTACACTGAAGCTTTCTTT. Encoded protein: CASSSINGRYTEAFF.

The chain couples TRBV7-9 to TRBJ1-1, with 10 bases lining up with TRBD1. Germline assignment: CDR1 SEHNR and CDR2 FQNEAQ (reference sequence). CDR3 size: 14 residues. With 3 bases clipped from V and 6 bases from J, the junction kept 4 bases outside the gene matches. For the CDR3, the DNA is TGTGCCAGCAGCTTCGGGGACAGGGGCGCTGAAGCTTTCTTT. Its protein is CASSFGDRGAEAFF.

This clone occurred a few times. The chain joins TRBV5-1 to TRBJ2-1, with 10 positions matching TRBD2. Per the germline V gene, CDR1 is SGHRS and CDR2 is YFSETQ. The CDR3 extends over 15 amino acids. With 2 bases clipped from V and 5 bases from J, the junction kept 4 bases outside the gene matches. CDR3 residues: CASSFGTSENNEQFF. The CDR3 DNA is TGCGCCAGCAGCTTTGGGACTAGCGAAAACAATGAGCAGTTCTTC.

The CDR3 DNA reads as TGCGCCAGCAGCCAGGACTTACAAGAGACCCAGTACTTC. Its protein is CASSQDLQETQYF. The rearrangement joins TRBV5-1 to TRBJ2-5; tentatively, D is TRBD2 (5 bases). The CDR3 covers 13 residues. Germline V lookup: CDR1 SGHRS, CDR2 YFSETQ. V was pared by 4 bases and J by 2 bases, with 9 bases between.

This chain joins TRBV2 and TRBJ2-5; D may be TRBD1 (6 bases). Germline CDR1 is SNHLY and CDR2 is FYNNEI. The CDR3 is made up of 11 amino acids. Trimming left V 6 bases short and J 7 bases short, with 9 bases between. This CDR3 is CASSTGRTQYF. CDR3 coding DNA: TGTGCCAGCAGCACAGGGCGGACCCAGTACTTC.

The J gene is TRBJ2-1, the V gene TRBV2, with D possibly matching TRBD1 (6 bases). The V and J ends lost 6 bases and 12 bases respectively, with 15 bases between them. Per germline, CDR1 SNHLY and CDR2 FYNNEI. The CDR3 loop spans 12 amino acids. The CDR3 loop reads CASRFIDRRQFF. DNA for the CDR3: TGTGCCAGCAGGTTTATCGACAGGCGGCAGTTCTTC.

The chain couples TRBV10-1 to TRBJ2-1, with D unresolved. V lost 6 bases and J lost 5, with 11 bases in between. Germline V CDR1 and CDR2: WNHNN, SYGVQD (reference sequence). This CDR3 comprises 13 residues. The CDR3 coding sequence is TGCGCCAGCAGCTTCAATCCGGACAATGAGCAGTTCTTC. Protein product: CASSFNPDNEQFF.

This clone was observed a handful of times. This chain uses TRBV7-2 with TRBJ1-2; D ambiguous. Trimming cost V 1 base and J 4 bases, with 10 bases left between them. In germline, CDR1 is SGHTA, CDR2 FQGNSA. The CDR3 totals 14 residues. The CDR3 nucleotides read TGTGCCAGCAGCTTAGTATCCCAGTCCTATGGCTACACCTTC. Its protein is CASSLVSQSYGYTF.

This clone was detected only a few times. This rearrangement joins TRBV7-2 to TRBJ2-7; 8 bases line up with TRBD2. Germline values: CDR1 SGHTA, CDR2 FQGNSA. V lost 3 bases to trimming and J lost 1 base; unmatched junction nucleotides: 5. This CDR3 has 15 residues. CDR3 nucleotides: TGTGCCAGCAGCTTCACTAGCGGAGGGTCCTACGAGCAGTACGTC. It translates to CASSFTSGGSYEQYV.